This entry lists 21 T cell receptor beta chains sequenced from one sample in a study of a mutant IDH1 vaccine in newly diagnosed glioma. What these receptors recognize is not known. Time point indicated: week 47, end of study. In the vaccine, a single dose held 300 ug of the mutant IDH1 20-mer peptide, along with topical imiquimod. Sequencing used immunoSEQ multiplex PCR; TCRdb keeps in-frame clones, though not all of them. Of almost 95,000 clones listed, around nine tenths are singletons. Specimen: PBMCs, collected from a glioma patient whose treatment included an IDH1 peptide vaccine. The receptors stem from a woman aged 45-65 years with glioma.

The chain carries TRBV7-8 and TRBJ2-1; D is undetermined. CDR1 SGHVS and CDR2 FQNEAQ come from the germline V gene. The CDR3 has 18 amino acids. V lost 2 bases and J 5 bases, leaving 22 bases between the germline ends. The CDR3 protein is CASSLFRGGSRRDNEQFF. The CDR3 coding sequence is TGTGCCAGCAGCTTATTCCGAGGTGGCTCGAGACGGGACAATGAGCAGTTCTTC.

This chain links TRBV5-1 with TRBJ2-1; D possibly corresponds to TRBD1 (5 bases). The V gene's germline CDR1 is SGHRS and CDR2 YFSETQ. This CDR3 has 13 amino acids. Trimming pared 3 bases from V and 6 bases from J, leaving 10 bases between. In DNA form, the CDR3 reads TGCGCCAGCAGCTATGGGCAGGGCAATGAGCAGTTCTTC. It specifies CASSYGQGNEQFF.

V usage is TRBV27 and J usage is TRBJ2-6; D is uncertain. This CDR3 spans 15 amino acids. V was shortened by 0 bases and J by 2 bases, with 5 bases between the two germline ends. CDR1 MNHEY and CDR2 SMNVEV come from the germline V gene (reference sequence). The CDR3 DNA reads TGTGCCAGCAGTTTATCCCGGGCTGGGGCCAACGTCCTGACTTTC. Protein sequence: CASSLSRAGANVLTF. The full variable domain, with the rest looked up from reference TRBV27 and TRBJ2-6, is EAQVTQNPRYLITVTGKKLTVTCSQNMNHEYMSWYRQDPGLGLRQIYYSMNVEVTDKGDVPEGYKVSRKEKRNFPLILESPSPNQTSLYFCASSLSRAGANVLTFGAGSRLTVL.

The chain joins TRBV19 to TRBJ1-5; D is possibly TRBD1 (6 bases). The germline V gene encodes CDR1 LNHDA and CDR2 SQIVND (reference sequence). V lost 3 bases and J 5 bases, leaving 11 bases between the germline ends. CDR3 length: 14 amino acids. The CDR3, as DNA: TGTGCCAGTAGTATCGACAGGACCTATCAGCCCCAGCATTTT. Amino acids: CASSIDRTYQPQHF.

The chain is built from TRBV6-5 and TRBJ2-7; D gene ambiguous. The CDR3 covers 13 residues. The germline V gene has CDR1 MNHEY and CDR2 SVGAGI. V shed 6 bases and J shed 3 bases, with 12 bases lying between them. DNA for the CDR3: TGTGCCAGCAGAAACCAGGAGTACTACGAGCAGTACTTC. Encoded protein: CASRNQEYYEQYF.

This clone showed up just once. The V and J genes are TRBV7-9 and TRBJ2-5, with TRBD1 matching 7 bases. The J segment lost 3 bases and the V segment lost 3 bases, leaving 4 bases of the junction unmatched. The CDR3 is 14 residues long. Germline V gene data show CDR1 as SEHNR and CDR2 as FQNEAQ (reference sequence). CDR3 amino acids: CASSFAQGKETQYF. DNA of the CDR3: TGTGCCAGCAGCTTTGCACAGGGGAAAGAGACCCAGTACTTC.

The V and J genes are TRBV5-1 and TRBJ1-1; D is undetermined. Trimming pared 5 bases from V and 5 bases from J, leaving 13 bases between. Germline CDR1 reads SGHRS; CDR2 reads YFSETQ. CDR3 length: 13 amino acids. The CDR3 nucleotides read TGCGCCAGCAGGGATTGGACGGCAACTGAAGCTTTCTTT. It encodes CASRDWTATEAFF.

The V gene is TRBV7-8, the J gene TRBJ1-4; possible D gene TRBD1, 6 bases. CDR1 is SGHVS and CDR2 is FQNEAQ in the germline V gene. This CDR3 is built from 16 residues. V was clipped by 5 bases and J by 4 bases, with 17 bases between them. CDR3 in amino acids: CASSPLHRELNEKLFF. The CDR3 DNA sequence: TGTGCCAGCAGCCCCCTCCACAGGGAACTTAATGAAAAACTGTTTTTT.

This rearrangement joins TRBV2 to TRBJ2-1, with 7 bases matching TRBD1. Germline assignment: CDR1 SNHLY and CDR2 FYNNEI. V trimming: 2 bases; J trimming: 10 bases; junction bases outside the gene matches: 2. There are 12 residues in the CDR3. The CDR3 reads CASSESGGEQFF. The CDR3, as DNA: TGTGCCAGCAGTGAATCAGGGGGAGAGCAGTTCTTC. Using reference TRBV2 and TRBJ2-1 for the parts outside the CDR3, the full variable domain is EPEVTQTPSHQVTQMGQEVILRCVPISNHLYFYWYRQILGQKVEFLVSFYNNEISEKSEIFDDQFSVERPDGSNFTLKIRSTKLEDSAMYFCASSESGGEQFFGPGTRLTVL.

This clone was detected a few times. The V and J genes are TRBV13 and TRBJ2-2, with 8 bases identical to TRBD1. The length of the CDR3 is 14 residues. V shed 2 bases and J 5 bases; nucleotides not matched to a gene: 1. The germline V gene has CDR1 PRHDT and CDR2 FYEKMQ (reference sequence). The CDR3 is CASSLTGGTGELFF. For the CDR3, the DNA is TGTGCCAGCAGCTTAACAGGGGGAACCGGGGAGCTGTTTTTT.

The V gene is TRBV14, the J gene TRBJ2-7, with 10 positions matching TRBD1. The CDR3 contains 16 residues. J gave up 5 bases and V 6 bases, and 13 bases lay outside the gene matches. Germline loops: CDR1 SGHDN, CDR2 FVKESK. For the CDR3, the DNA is TGTGCCAGCAGACCGGGACAGGGGCAATACCCCCACGAGCAGTACTTC. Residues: CASRPGQGQYPHEQYF.

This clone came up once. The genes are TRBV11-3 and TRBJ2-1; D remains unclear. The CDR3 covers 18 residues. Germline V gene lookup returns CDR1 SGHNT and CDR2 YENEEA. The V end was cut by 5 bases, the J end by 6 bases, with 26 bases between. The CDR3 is CASSPTFSGTLIPNEQFF. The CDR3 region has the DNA TGTGCCAGCAGCCCTACGTTCTCCGGAACTCTTATCCCCAATGAGCAGTTCTTC.

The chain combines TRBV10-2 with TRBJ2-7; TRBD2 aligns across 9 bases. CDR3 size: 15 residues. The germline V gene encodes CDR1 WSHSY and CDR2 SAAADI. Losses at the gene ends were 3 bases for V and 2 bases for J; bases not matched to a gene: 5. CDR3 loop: CASSDKPSGAYEQYF. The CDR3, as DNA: TGCGCCAGCAGTGACAAGCCTAGCGGGGCCTACGAGCAGTACTTC.

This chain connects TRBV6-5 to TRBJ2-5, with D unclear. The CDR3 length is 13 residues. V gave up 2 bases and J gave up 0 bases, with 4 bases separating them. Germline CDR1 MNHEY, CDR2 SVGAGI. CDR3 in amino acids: CASSYRHQETQYF. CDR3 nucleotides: TGTGCCAGCAGTTACAGGCACCAAGAGACCCAGTACTTC.

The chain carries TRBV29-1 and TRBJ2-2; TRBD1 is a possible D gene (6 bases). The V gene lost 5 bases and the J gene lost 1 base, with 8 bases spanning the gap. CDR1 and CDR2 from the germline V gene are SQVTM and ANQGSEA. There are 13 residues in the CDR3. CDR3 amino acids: CSVLQGNTGELFF. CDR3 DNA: TGCAGCGTTCTACAGGGGAACACCGGGGAGCTGTTTTTT.

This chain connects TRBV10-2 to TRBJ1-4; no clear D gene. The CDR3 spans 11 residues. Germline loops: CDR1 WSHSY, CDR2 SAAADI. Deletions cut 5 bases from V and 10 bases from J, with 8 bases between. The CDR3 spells CASSPEVKLFF. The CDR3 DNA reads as TGCGCCAGCAGTCCGGAGGTAAAACTGTTTTTT.

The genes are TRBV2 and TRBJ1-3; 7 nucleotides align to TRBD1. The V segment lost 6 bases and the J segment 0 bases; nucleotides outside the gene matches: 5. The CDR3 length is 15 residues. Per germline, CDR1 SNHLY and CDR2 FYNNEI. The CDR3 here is CASRLDRPSGNTIYF. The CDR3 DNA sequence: TGTGCCAGCAGACTGGACAGGCCCTCTGGAAACACCATATATTTT.

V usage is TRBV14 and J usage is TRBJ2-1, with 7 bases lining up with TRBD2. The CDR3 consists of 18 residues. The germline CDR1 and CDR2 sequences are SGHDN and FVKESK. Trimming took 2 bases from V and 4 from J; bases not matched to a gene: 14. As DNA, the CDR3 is TGTGCCAGCAGCCAACGGGGAGGGTGGGCGGTGGAGTACAATGAGCAGTTCTTC. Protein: CASSQRGGWAVEYNEQFF.

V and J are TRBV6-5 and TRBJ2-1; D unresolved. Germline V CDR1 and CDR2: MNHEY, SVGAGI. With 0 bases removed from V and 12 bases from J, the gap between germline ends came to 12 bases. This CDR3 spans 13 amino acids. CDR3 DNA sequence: TGTGCCAGCAGTTACTCGGAGTCTCCGGTGCAGTTCTTC. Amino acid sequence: CASSYSESPVQFF.

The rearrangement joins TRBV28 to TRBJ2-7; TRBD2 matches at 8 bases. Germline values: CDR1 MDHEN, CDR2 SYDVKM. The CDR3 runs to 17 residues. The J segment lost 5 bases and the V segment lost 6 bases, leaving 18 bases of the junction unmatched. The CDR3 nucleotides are TGTGCCAGCAGCCGCCTCGTACCGGGACTAGTGGTGGACGAGCAGTACTTC. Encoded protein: CASSRLVPGLVVDEQYF.

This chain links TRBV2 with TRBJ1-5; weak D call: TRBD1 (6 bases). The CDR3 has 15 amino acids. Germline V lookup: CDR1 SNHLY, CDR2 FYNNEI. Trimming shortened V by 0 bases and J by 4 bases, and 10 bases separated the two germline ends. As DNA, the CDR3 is TGTGCCAGCAGTGAAGCAGGGGGGAGGAATCAGCCCCAGCATTTT. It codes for CASSEAGGRNQPQHF. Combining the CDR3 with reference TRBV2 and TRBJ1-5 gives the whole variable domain EPEVTQTPSHQVTQMGQEVILRCVPISNHLYFYWYRQILGQKVEFLVSFYNNEISEKSEIFDDQFSVERPDGSNFTLKIRSTKLEDSAMYFCASSEAGGRNQPQHFGDGTRLSIL.